This TCR beta chain appears in the sequencing data of a study of graft-versus-host responses after intestinal transplantation. About the study: Recipients received multivisceral, liver-intestinal, or isolated intestinal transplants. The recipients all started with anti-thymocyte globulin induction and then took tacrolimus and steroids for around three years. Overall study results and limits: GvH clones occurred in recipient marrow; some first appeared in ileum or blood. Allografts of one patient group, those with graft-donor T cell macrochimerism, had high graft-versus-host to host-versus-graft clonal ratios.

A remark on this clone: Antigen unknown.

Sequenced by immunoSEQ multiplex PCR; TCRdb stores in-frame clones only, minus some. This table has some 48,000 clones, approximately 84% appearing once. Per germline, CDR1 SGHAT and CDR2 FQNNGV. The CDR3 runs to 13 residues. Trimming left V 5 bases short and J 7 bases short, with 14 bases between. V gene TRBV11-2 combines with J gene TRBJ1-1; D unclear. This receptor was identified in a human donor who was the organ donor for an intestinal transplant. The sample in question was unstimulated CD4+ T cells sorted from spleen or lymph node cells, obtained before transplant. The CDR3 sequence is CASSRVRQYEAFF. Written as DNA, the CDR3 is TGTGCCAGCAGCCGGGTTCGGCAGTATGAAGCTTTCTTT. Together with reference TRBV11-2 and TRBJ1-1, the CDR3 gives the full variable domain: EAGVAQSPRYKIIEKRQSVAFWCNPISGHATLYWYQQILGQGPKLLIQFQNNGVVDDSQLPKDRFSAERLKGVDSTLKIQPAKLEDSAVYLCASSRVRQYEAFFGQGTRLTVV.